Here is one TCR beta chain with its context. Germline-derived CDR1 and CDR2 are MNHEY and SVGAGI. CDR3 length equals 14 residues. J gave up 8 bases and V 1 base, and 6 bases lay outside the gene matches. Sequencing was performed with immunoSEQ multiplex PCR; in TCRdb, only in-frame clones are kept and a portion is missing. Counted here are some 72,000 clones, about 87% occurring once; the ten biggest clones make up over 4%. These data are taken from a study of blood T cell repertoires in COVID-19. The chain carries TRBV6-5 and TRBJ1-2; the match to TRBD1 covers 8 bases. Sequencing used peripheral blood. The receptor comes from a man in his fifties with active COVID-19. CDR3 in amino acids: CASSYYKDREGYTF. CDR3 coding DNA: TGTGCCAGCAGTTACTACAAGGACAGGGAAGGCTACACCTTC.